This T cell receptor beta chain came from a study of control samples from healthy donors and cancer patients. The repertoire was sequenced with immunoSEQ multiplex PCR; TCRdb's copy has only in-frame clones and lacks some. The sample lists around 93,000 clones; about nine tenths were seen once. The CDR3 runs to 15 residues. Looked up from germline, CDR1 is SNHLY and CDR2 is FYNNEI. V gave up 4 bases and J gave up 3 bases, with 13 bases separating them. The chain carries TRBV2 and TRBJ1-5; no firm D call. The source material was blood. This TCR was recovered from a human donor in good health. The donor label of this sample is uncertain. CDR3 bases: TGTGCCAGCAGTGGGCCCCGGGTTATCAATCAGCCCCAGCATTTT. As protein: CASSGPRVINQPQHF.